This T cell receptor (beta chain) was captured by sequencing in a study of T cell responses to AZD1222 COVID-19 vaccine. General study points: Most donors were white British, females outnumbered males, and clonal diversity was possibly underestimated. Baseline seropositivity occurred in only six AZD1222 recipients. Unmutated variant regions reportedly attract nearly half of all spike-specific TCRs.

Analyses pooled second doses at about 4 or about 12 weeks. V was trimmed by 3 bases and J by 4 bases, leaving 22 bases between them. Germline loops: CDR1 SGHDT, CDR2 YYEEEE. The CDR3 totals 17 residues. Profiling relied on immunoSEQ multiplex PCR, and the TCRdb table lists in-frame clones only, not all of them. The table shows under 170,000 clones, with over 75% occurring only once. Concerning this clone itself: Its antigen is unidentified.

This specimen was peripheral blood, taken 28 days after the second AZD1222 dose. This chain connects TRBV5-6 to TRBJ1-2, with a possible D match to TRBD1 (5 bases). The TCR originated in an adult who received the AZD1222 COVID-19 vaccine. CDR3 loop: CASSWEDISYSTYGYTF. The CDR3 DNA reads TGTGCCAGCAGCTGGGAGGACATAAGCTACTCTACCTATGGCTACACCTTC.